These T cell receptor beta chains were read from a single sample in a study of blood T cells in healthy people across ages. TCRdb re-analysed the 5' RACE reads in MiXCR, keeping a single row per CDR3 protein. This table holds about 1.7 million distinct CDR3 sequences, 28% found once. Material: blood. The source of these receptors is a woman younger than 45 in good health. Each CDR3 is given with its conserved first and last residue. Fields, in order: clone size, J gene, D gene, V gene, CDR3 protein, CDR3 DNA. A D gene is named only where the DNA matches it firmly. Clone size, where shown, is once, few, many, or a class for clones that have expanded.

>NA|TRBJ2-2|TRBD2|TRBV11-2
CASSWSGGTYGELFF
TGTGCCAGCAGCTGGAGCGGGGGGACGTACGGGGAGCTGTTTTTT
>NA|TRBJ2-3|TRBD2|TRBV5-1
CASSVGTSGRPTDTQYF
TGCGCCAGCAGCGTTGGGACTAGCGGGCGGCCCACAGATACGCAGTATTTT
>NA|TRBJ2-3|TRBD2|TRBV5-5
CASAGGERRTDTQYF
TGTGCCAGCGCCGGGGGGGAGAGGCGCACAGATACGCAGTATTTT
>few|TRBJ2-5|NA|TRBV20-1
CSAKSTSAETQYF
TGCAGTGCCAAGTCGACTAGTGCGGAGACCCAGTACTTC
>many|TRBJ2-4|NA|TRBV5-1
CASSLESGNIQYF
TGCGCCAGCAGCTTAGAATCAGGGAACATTCAGTACTTC
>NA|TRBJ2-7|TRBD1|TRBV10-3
CAISPGQGALEQYF
TGTGCCATCAGTCCGGGACAGGGGGCTCTCGAGCAGTACTTC
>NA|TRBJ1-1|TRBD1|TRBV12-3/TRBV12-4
CASTPGRGHGDTFF
TGTGCCAGCACCCCGGGCAGGGGGCACGGGGACACTTTCTTT
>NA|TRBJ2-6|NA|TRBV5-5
CASSSTPAKGANVLTF
TGTGCCAGCAGCTCGACACCGGCGAAGGGGGCCAACGTCCTGACTTTC
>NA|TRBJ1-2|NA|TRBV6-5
CASSYSSFGTTDYDYTF
TGTGCCAGCAGTTACTCGTCGTTCGGGACGACAGACTATGACTACACCTTC
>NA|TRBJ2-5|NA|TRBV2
CASSEAGQGSGTQYF
TGTGCCAGCAGTGAAGCCGGACAAGGGTCGGGGACCCAGTACTTC
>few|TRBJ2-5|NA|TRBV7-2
CASSSSIDRTQETQYF
TGTGCCAGCAGCTCTAGTATAGACAGGACCCAAGAGACCCAGTACTTC
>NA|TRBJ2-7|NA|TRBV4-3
CASSPRRAGDYEQYF
TGCGCCAGCAGCCCTCGAAGAGCAGGGGACTACGAGCAGTACTTC
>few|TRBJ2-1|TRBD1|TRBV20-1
CSARVATGPSYNEQFF
TGCAGTGCTAGAGTGGCGACAGGGCCCTCCTACAATGAGCAGTTCTTC
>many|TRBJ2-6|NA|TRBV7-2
CASSSQGAAAGANVLTF
TGTGCCAGCAGCTCACAAGGGGCCGCGGCTGGGGCCAACGTCCTGACTTTC
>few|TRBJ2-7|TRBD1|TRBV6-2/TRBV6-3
CATNSPGQGYEQYF
TGTGCCACTAACTCCCCGGGACAGGGCTACGAGCAGTACTTC
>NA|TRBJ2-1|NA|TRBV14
CASSQAGSGETQFF
TGTGCCAGCAGCCAAGCGGGAAGTGGGGAGACCCAGTTCTTC
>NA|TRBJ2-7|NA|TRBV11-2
CASSLIASADYEQYF
TGTGCCAGCAGCTTAATAGCTAGCGCGGACTACGAGCAGTACTTC
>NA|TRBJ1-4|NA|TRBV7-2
CASSSRQDEKLFF
TGTGCCAGCAGCTCGAGACAGGATGAAAAACTGTTTTTT
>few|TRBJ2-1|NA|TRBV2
CASNSHRDVGEQFF
TGTGCCAGCAATAGCCACCGGGACGTCGGTGAGCAGTTCTTC
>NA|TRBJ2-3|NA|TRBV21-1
CASGPGNTTDTQYF
TGTGCCAGCGGCCCCGGTAATACCACAGATACGCAGTATTTT